The 9 T cell receptor beta chains reported below all come from one sample, sequenced in a study of T-cell reconstitution after alpha-beta-depleted transplantation in children (dated by TCRdb to the mid-2010s). Libraries were prepared through PCR. Sequenced using an Illumina HiSeq 2500. Molecular barcoding was employed in the preparation of TCR libraries, with unique molecular identifiers being used to normalize TCRbeta repertoire quantification. Clones were called with MiXCR by TCRdb after fastp trimmed the public reads at Q25, and only in-frame beta chains were retained. Each entry is one CDR3 protein sequence, shown with its most common DNA and genes. This sample gives 250,000 to 400,000 distinct CDR3 sequences in total; around 25% of them show up just once. Roughly 11% of the sample is in the top ten clones. Taken with the paper, the label for treatment or condition translates to: allogeneic hematopoietic cell transplantation with graft depleted of TCRalphabeta T cells and CD19 B cells.

The sequences come from PBMCs, mostly from graft donor cells, collected 180 days after TCRalphabeta/CD19-depleted stem cell transplant. These receptors were obtained from a male patient aged 10-17 years who had a stem cell transplant for acute lymphoblastic leukemia, so the T cells may come from the graft donor.

There are a few counts of this clonotype. The chain couples TRBV15 to TRBJ2-7; D is uncertain. V was pared by 0 bases and J by 1 base, with 7 bases between. This CDR3 is built from 14 residues. Germline V gives CDR1 LNHNV, CDR2 YYDKDF (reference sequence). The CDR3 DNA is TGTGCCACCAGCAGAGAATCTGTTTCCTACGAGCAGTACTTC. Its translation is CATSRESVSYEQYF.

This clonotype has more than one count but fewer than ten. J is TRBJ1-1 and V is TRBV4-1, with TRBD1 matching 8 bases. The CDR3 sequence is 16 residues long. The germline CDR1 and CDR2 sequences are MGHRA and YSYEKL. V shed 5 bases, J shed 4 bases, and the junction held 12 bases outside the gene matches. The CDR3, as DNA: TGCGCCAGCAGCAAGGTAATGACAGGGGCGGGCACTGAAGCTTTCTTT. Protein product: CASSKVMTGAGTEAFF.

A few counts support this clonotype. The chain recombines TRBV7-6 with TRBJ2-5; D might be TRBD2 (5 bases). This CDR3 has 13 residues. Germline V lookup: CDR1 SGHVS, CDR2 FNYEAQ. The V end was cut by 6 bases, the J end by 5 bases, with 13 bases between. Here the CDR3 DNA reads TGTGCCAGCAGTCCTACTAGGCTGGAGACCCAGTACTTC. Translated: CASSPTRLETQYF.

This clonotype has only a few counts. This rearrangement joins TRBV5-1 to TRBJ2-2, with D perhaps matching TRBD1 or TRBD2 (5 bases each). This CDR3 comprises 16 residues. Trimming cost V 0 bases and J 1 base, with 10 bases left between them. Germline V lookup: CDR1 SGHRS, CDR2 YFSETQ. The CDR3, as DNA: TGCGCCAGCAGCTTGGAACCGGGACGGAACACCGGGGAGCTGTTTTTT. Translation: CASSLEPGRNTGELFF.

V usage is TRBV12-3 or TRBV12-4 and J usage is TRBJ1-1, with D maybe TRBD1 (5 bases). The CDR3 is 14 amino acids. Between the trimmed V and J ends, which lost 3 bases and 4 bases, there was a span of 12 bases. The CDR3: CASSFRGGGTEAFF. For the CDR3, the DNA is TGTGCCAGCAGTTTCCGGGGGGGAGGCACTGAAGCTTTCTTT.

In the case of this clonotype: This may be a read error, as it is one base from a much larger clone. The conserved final phenylalanine or tryptophan is absent from the CDR3, which likely points to a read error. The J gene is TRBJ2-1, the V gene TRBV12-3 or TRBV12-4; weak D call: TRBD1 (7 bases). The germline V and J ends were trimmed by 6 bases and 9 bases, with 18 bases remaining between them. The CDR3 runs 14 residues. In DNA form, the CDR3 reads TGTGCCAGCAGGGGACAGACAGGAGGGGGTGAGCAGTTCCTC. Translation: CASRGQTGGGEQFL.

The chain combines TRBV20-1 with TRBJ2-1, with 7 bases lining up with TRBD2. Trimming took 6 bases from V and 4 from J; bases not matched to a gene: 9. The germline V gene has CDR1 DFQATT and CDR2 SNEGSKA (reference sequence). This CDR3 region has 14 residues. DNA for the CDR3: TGCAGTGCATACCGAGCGGGGATATACAATGAGCAGTTCTTC. Its protein is CSAYRAGIYNEQFF.

This clonotype was seen only a few times. V usage is TRBV12-3 or TRBV12-4 and J usage is TRBJ1-4, with 11 bases matching TRBD1. J lost 12 bases, V lost 6 bases, and 9 bases had no gene match. This CDR3 comprises 14 residues. As DNA, the CDR3 is TGTGCCAGCAGGAGGGGACAGGGGGGAGGAGAACTGTTTTTT. Its translation is CASRRGQGGGELFF.

The V and J genes are TRBV18 and TRBJ2-7, with a possible D match to TRBD2 (6 bases). This CDR3 region has 16 residues. Trimming removed 4 bases from V and 0 bases from J, with 16 bases in between. The germline CDR1 and CDR2 sequences are KGHSH and LQKENI. This CDR3 is CASSQSSALSSYEQYF. Here the CDR3 DNA reads TGTGCCAGCTCACAATCTAGCGCCTTGAGCTCCTACGAGCAGTACTTC.